The source of this T cell receptor beta chain is a study of blood T cells in healthy people across ages. This clonotype was seen a few times. Its antigen remains unidentified. Trimming shortened V by 4 bases and J by 5 bases, and 19 bases separated the two germline ends. The CDR3 contains 16 residues. Germline CDR1 reads SGHRS; CDR2 reads YFSETQ. A second roughly 6 to 12 cycle PCR used barcoded and J-beta primers. No fewer than 3 million CDR3-containing paired-end reads came from each sample. Each CDR3 protein is one row after TCRdb ran MiXCR on the 5' RACE reads. The data show 850,000 to 1,100,000 distinct CDR3 sequences, more than 30% seen once. Study findings and constraints: Unsorted PBMCs ruled out conclusive naive versus antigen-experienced comparison.

The chain combines TRBV5-1 with TRBJ2-1, with D maybe TRBD2 (6 bases). The sequenced sample was blood. The origin of this receptor is a man in his late teens or twenties in good health. In DNA, the CDR3 is TGCGCCAGCAGCCCCCGGGGGTCTCGAGTTGACAATGAGCAGTTCTTC. It codes for CASSPRGSRVDNEQFF.